This is a list of T cell receptor beta chains from one sample in a study of response to subunit inactivated influenza vaccine. TCRdb reprocessed the RT-PCR reads with MiXCR, giving one entry per CDR3 protein. The sample lists roughly 540,000 distinct CDR3 sequences, around 21% occurring once. This sample also belongs to another study, concerning T cells expressing NK-cell markers.

Sample: CD4+ T cells sorted from PBMCs, taken about 11 days after vaccination. These receptors were obtained from a man aged 45 to 65 who received an inactivated influenza vaccine. Both conserved end residues are part of each CDR3. A D gene is named only where the DNA matches it firmly.

j_call | d_call | v_call | cdr3_aa
TRBJ1-1 | - | TRBV12-3/TRBV12-4 | CASSFISGEAFF
TRBJ1-4 | TRBD1 | TRBV4-2 | CASSQEPEPRTGKLFF
TRBJ1-6 | - | TRBV4-1 | CASSLEGPTGSSSYNSPLHF
TRBJ1-1 | - | TRBV5-1 | CASSLDPGQDTEAFF
TRBJ1-1 | - | TRBV2 | CASSVQSMNTEAFF
TRBJ1-2 | TRBD1 | TRBV3-1 | CASSPGQGGYGYTF
TRBJ1-4 | TRBD1 | TRBV4-2 | CASSHQGGNEKLFF
TRBJ2-3 | - | TRBV28 | CASSLRSLIRGYTDTQYF
TRBJ2-5 | - | TRBV5-5 | CASSWPRTAQETQYF
TRBJ2-5 | - | TRBV10-3 | CAISESDLWRAFQETQYF
TRBJ2-5 | - | TRBV21-1 | CASSKSKRVETQYF
TRBJ2-5 | TRBD2 | TRBV11-2 | CASSLGNSGGETQYF
TRBJ2-1 | - | TRBV24-1 | CATSDLASGWQGSVNEQFF
TRBJ2-7 | - | TRBV29-1 | CSVEGAGAPQF
TRBJ1-2 | TRBD1 | TRBV4-3 | CASSQDDRDGYTF
TRBJ2-3 | - | TRBV25-1 | CASSWTHTDTQYF
TRBJ2-1 | - | TRBV10-3 | CAIGTGEPMDEQFF
TRBJ2-1 | TRBD1 | TRBV30 | CAWSVQDRVFGQFF
TRBJ2-1 | - | TRBV7-8 | CASRINVHGNEQFF
TRBJ2-7 | TRBD1 | TRBV12-3/TRBV12-4 | CASSATGQAYEQYF
TRBJ2-7 | - | TRBV6-5 | CASSYSRWVAYEQYF
TRBJ2-7 | - | TRBV28 | CASSLRGPSSYEQYF
TRBJ2-7 | TRBD1 | TRBV5-6 | CASSWDSDEQYF
TRBJ1-5 | - | TRBV10-3 | CAISDRSLNQPQHF
TRBJ2-1 | - | TRBV28 | CASFGIGGLGNEQFF
TRBJ1-1 | - | TRBV4-1 | CASSHGVSGIKAFF
TRBJ2-1 | - | TRBV5-1 | CASSSDWASYNEQFF
TRBJ2-3 | TRBD2 | TRBV29-1 | CSVGTSGSTDTQYF
TRBJ1-2 | - | TRBV10-2 | CASSESWASSAGYTF
TRBJ2-3 | TRBD2 | TRBV6-2/TRBV6-3 | CASTTSGGSADTQYF
TRBJ2-2 | TRBD2 | TRBV3-1 | CASSGGLAKSTGELFF
TRBJ2-7 | TRBD1 | TRBV5-1 | CASSSIQGSLGEQYF
TRBJ2-1 | TRBD1 | TRBV18 | CASSPDRASYNEQFF
TRBJ2-1 | TRBD2 | TRBV5-1 | CASRRLAGEVVDEQFF
TRBJ1-1 | TRBD1 | TRBV7-2 | CASSLETGVAFF
TRBJ2-7 | - | TRBV19 | CASTPTWGGTYEQYF
TRBJ2-5 | - | TRBV30 | CAWRNPGGWETQYF
TRBJ2-7 | - | TRBV7-9 | CASSFGLFGRDSYEQYF
TRBJ1-6 | - | TRBV7-6 | CASSLAQANSPLHF
TRBJ2-5 | TRBD2 | TRBV10-3 | CAISEAGGTQYF
TRBJ2-1 | - | TRBV12-3/TRBV12-4 | CASSQPKGERFF